This record concerns one T cell receptor beta chain sequence. The data derive from a study of blood T cell repertoires in COVID-19. Method: immunoSEQ multiplex PCR; TCRdb's copy keeps in-frame clones and lacks some. The table includes some 100,000 clones, 90% detected once. Trimming left V 0 bases short and J 2 bases short, with 14 bases between. The germline gives CDR1 MNHNS, CDR2 SASEGT. The CDR3 loop spans 16 amino acids. The clonotype comes from a man in his fifties with acute or convalescent COVID-19. Specimen: peripheral blood. The chain uses TRBV6-1 and TRBJ2-7; maybe TRBD2 (6 bases). The CDR3 reads CASSEAGGGEPYEQYF. In DNA form, the CDR3 reads TGTGCCAGCAGTGAAGCCGGGGGTGGGGAGCCCTACGAGCAGTACTTC.